Shown below are 8 T cell receptor beta chains from a single sample sequenced in a study of blood T cell repertoires in COVID-19. Repertoires were generated with immunoSEQ multiplex PCR, while TCRdb's copy carries only in-frame clones and drops some. The sample lists about 160,000 clones; about 80% were seen once. Sequencing used peripheral blood. The receptors stem from a man in his sixties with acute or convalescent COVID-19.

The sample holds one count of this clone. V usage is TRBV4-1 and J usage is TRBJ2-3, with 8 nucleotides matching TRBD2. The CDR3 sequence is 14 residues long. Germline CDR1 is MGHRA and CDR2 is YSYEKL. V shed 4 bases and J 1 base; nucleotides not matched to a gene: 1. CDR3 sequence (DNA): TGCGCCAGCAGCCCCGGGGGGGGCACAGATACGCAGTATTTT. It is translated as CASSPGGGTDTQYF.

V is TRBV7-9 and J is TRBJ2-7; D is perhaps TRBD2 (5 bases). The CDR3 consists of 14 residues. Germline lookup yields CDR1 SEHNR and CDR2 FQNEAQ (reference sequence). The V gene lost 1 base and the J gene lost 2 bases, with 9 bases spanning the gap. The CDR3 is CASSLGLAAYEQYF. CDR3 DNA: TGTGCCAGCAGCTTAGGGCTAGCCGCCTACGAGCAGTACTTC.

The V call is TRBV15, the J call TRBJ1-1, with D possibly being TRBD1 (6 bases). Trimming removed 5 bases from V and 1 base from J, with 11 bases in between. The CDR3 sequence is 14 residues long. The V gene's germline CDR1 is LNHNV and CDR2 YYDKDF (reference sequence). The CDR3 bases are TGTGCCACCAGCCACAGGGAAGCGAACACTGAAGCTTTCTTT. It is translated as CATSHREANTEAFF.

Only one count was recorded for this clone. The rearrangement links TRBV19 to TRBJ1-2; the D gene is possibly TRBD1 (5 bases). Trimming removed 4 bases at V and 2 bases at J, with 8 bases between. Germline V gene data show CDR1 as LNHDA and CDR2 as SQIVND (reference sequence). There are 13 residues in the CDR3. The CDR3 region has the DNA TGTGCCAGTAGTAGCGCAGGGAACTATGGCTACACCTTC. It encodes CASSSAGNYGYTF.

V is TRBV24-1 and J is TRBJ2-2, with D maybe TRBD2 (6 bases). This CDR3 contains 13 residues. Germline values: CDR1 KGHDR, CDR2 SFDVKD. V dropped 0 bases and J dropped 13 bases, with 11 bases sitting between them. In DNA, the CDR3 is TGTGCCACCAGTGATTTGCAGGCGGGGCGGCTGTTTTTT. Protein product: CATSDLQAGRLFF.

The chain is built from TRBV5-5 and TRBJ2-7; 8 nucleotides agree with TRBD1. Germline V CDR1 and CDR2: SGHKS, YYEKEE (reference sequence). The CDR3 is 14 residues long. V dropped 5 bases and J dropped 0; count of bases not matched to a gene: 4. The CDR3: CASRTGTGSYEQYF. CDR3 DNA: TGTGCCAGCAGGACCGGGACAGGCTCCTACGAGCAGTACTTC.

This clone was counted once. J is TRBJ1-2 and V is TRBV30, with 11 positions matching TRBD1. The CDR3 sequence is 14 residues long. Germline assignment: CDR1 GTSNPN and CDR2 SVGIG (reference sequence). Trimming at V came to 2 bases and at J to 8 bases, leaving 7 bases not matched to a gene. The CDR3 region is CAWSWTGGAIGYTF. CDR3 bases: TGTGCCTGGAGTTGGACAGGGGGCGCGATCGGCTACACCTTC.

V usage is TRBV30 and J usage is TRBJ2-3; TRBD1 matches 11 bases. Germline V CDR1 and CDR2: GTSNPN, SVGIG (reference sequence). This CDR3 region has 15 residues. V dropped 5 bases and J dropped 1; count of bases not matched to a gene: 5. The CDR3 DNA reads TGTGCCTGGGGGACAGGGGGTAGAGGCACAGATACGCAGTATTTT. Protein product: CAWGTGGRGTDTQYF.